This entry lists 6 T cell receptor beta chains sequenced from one sample in a study of blood T cell repertoires in COVID-19. Only in-frame clones appear in the TCRdb table, and some are missing; sequencing was by immunoSEQ multiplex PCR. The repertoire holds about 210,000 clones, with 65% to 90% as singletons. Source material: peripheral blood. Receptor source: a man over 45 with active or convalescent COVID-19.

This clone was seen more than once but under ten times. The rearrangement uses TRBV5-4 and TRBJ2-5, with 7 bases matching TRBD2. Trimming cost V 0 bases and J 0 bases; bases outside gene matches: 2. Per the germline V gene, CDR1 is SGHNT and CDR2 is YYREEE (reference sequence). The CDR3 spans 15 residues. The CDR3 reads CASSLGAGYQETQYF. The CDR3 DNA reads TGTGCCAGCAGCTTGGGAGCGGGGTACCAAGAGACCCAGTACTTC.

The chain has TRBV5-1 and TRBJ1-4; maybe TRBD1 (5 bases). V lost 0 bases and J 6 bases, leaving 9 bases between the germline ends. The CDR3 length is 14 residues. Looked up from germline, CDR1 is SGHRS and CDR2 is YFSETQ. CDR3 residues: CASSLGGADEKLFF. In nucleotides, the CDR3 is TGCGCCAGCAGCTTGGGTGGGGCAGATGAAAAACTGTTTTTT.

This clone was seen repeatedly, ten times or more. The chain links TRBV11-2 to TRBJ2-7; 7 bases map to TRBD2. Germline CDR1 is SGHAT and CDR2 is FQNNGV. V dropped 3 bases and J dropped 5; count of bases not matched to a gene: 7. This CDR3 is built from 14 residues. The CDR3 region is CASSFTSVNNEQYV. The CDR3 bases are TGTGCCAGCAGCTTTACTAGCGTAAATAACGAGCAGTACGTC.

The chain carries TRBV19 and TRBJ2-1; TRBD2 aligns across 7 bases. Germline V lookup: CDR1 LNHDA, CDR2 SQIVND (reference sequence). V was pared by 7 bases and J by 1 base, with 10 bases of the junction left unmatched. This CDR3 comprises 16 residues. CDR3 sequence (DNA): TGTGCCAGTACCCCGCGGGGCGGGAGATCCTACAATGAGCAGTTCTTC. Translating it yields CASTPRGGRSYNEQFF.

This chain uses TRBV29-1 with TRBJ2-3; the match to TRBD2 covers 11 bases. Germline loops: CDR1 SQVTM, CDR2 ANQGSEA. J was trimmed by 4 bases and V by 6 bases; bases with no gene match: 6. This CDR3 has 14 amino acids. CDR3 nucleotides: TGCAGCGTCCCCGTAGCGGGGGGGCCAGATACGCAGTATTTT. Translating gives CSVPVAGGPDTQYF.

The chain combines TRBV28 with TRBJ1-3, with a possible D match to TRBD1 (5 bases). CDR1 is MDHEN and CDR2 is SYDVKM in the germline V gene. Trimming pared 3 bases from V and 0 bases from J, leaving 15 bases between. This CDR3 has 17 residues. The CDR3 region is CASSLRAGGPSGNTIYF. The CDR3 nucleotides are TGTGCCAGCAGTTTGAGAGCGGGGGGACCCTCTGGAAACACCATATATTTT.